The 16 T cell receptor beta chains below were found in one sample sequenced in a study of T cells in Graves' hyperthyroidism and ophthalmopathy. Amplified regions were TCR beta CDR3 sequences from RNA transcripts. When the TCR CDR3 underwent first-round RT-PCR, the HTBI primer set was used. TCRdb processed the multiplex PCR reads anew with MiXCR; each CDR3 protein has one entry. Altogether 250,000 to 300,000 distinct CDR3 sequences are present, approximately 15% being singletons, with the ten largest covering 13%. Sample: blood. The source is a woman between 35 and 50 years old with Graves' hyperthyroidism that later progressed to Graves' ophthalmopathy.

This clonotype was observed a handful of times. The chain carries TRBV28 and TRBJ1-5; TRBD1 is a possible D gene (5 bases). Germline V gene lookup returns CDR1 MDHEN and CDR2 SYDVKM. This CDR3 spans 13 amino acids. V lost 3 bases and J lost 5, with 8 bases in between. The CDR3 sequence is CASSFRGYQPQHF. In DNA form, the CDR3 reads TGTGCCAGCAGTTTTCGGGGGTATCAGCCCCAGCATTTT. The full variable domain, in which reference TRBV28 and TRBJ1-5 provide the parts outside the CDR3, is DVKVTQSSRYLVKRTGEKVFLECVQDMDHENMFWYRQDPGLGLRLIYFSYDVKMKEKGDIPEGYSVSREKKERFSLILESASTNQTSMYLCASSFRGYQPQHFGDGTRLSIL.

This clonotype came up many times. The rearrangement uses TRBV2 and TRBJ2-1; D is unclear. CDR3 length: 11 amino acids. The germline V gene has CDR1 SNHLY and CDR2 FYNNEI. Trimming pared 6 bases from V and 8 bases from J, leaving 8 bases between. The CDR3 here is CASRGWDEQFF. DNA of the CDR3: TGTGCCAGCAGGGGGTGGGATGAGCAGTTCTTC. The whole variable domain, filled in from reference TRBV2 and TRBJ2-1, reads EPEVTQTPSHQVTQMGQEVILRCVPISNHLYFYWYRQILGQKVEFLVSFYNNEISEKSEIFDDQFSVERPDGSNFTLKIRSTKLEDSAMYFCASRGWDEQFFGPGTRLTVL.

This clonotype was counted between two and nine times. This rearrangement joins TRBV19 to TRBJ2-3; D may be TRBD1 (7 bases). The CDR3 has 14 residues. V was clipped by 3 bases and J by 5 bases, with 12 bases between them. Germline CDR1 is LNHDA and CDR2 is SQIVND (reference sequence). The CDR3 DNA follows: TGTGCCAGTAGTATTTCAGGGGGGATAGATACGCAGTATTTT. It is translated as CASSISGGIDTQYF.

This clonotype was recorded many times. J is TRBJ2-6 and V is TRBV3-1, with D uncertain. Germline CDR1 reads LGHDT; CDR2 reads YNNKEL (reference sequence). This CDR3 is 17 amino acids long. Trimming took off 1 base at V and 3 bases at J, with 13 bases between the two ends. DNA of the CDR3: TGTGCCAGCAGCCAAGTCATATTTGGGATTGGGGCCAACGTCCTGACTTTC. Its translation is CASSQVIFGIGANVLTF.

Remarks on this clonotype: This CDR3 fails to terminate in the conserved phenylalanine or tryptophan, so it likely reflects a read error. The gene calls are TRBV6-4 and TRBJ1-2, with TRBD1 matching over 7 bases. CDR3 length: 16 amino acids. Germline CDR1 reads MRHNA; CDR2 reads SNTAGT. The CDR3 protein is CASSYSTGSSFYGYTS. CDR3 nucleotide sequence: TGTGCCAGCAGTTACTCGACAGGGTCTTCTTTTTATGGCTACACCTCC.

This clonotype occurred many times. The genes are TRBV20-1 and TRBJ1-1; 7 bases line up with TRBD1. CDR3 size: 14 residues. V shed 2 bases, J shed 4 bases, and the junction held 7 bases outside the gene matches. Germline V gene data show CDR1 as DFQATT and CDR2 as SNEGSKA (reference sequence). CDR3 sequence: CSARKGQTPTEAFF. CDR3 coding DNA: TGCAGTGCTAGAAAGGGACAGACCCCCACTGAAGCTTTCTTT.

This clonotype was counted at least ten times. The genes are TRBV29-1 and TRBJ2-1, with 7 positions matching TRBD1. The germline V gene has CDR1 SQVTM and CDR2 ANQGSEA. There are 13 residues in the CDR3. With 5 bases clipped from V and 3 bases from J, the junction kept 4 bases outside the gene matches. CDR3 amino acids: CSVFRDSYNEQFF. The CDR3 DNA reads TGCAGCGTTTTCCGGGACAGCTACAATGAGCAGTTCTTC.

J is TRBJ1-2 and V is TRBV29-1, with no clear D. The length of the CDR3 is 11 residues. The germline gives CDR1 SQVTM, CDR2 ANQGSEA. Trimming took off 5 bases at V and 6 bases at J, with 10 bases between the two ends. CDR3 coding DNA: TGCAGCGTTCCGGGCTTCGATGGCTACACCTTC. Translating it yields CSVPGFDGYTF.

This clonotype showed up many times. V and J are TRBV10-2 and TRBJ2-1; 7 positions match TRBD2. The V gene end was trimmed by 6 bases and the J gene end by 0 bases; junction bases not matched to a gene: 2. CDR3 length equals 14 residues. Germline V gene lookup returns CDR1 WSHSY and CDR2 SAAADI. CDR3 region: CASSTSDSYNEQFF. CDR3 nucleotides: TGCGCCAGCAGCACTAGCGACTCCTACAATGAGCAGTTCTTC.

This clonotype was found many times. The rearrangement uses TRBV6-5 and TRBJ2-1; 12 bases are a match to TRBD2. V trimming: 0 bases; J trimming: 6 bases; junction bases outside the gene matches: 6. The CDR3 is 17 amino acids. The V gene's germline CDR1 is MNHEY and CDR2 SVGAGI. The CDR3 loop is CASSYSKGTSGRNEQFF. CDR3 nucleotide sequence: TGTGCCAGCAGTTACTCCAAGGGGACTAGCGGGCGCAATGAGCAGTTCTTC.

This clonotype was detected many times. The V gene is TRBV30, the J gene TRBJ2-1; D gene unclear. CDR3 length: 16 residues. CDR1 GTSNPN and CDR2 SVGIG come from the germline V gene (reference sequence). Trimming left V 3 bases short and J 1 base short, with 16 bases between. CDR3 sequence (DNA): TGTGCCTGGAGGGACCCTTATATAAGGTCCTACAATGAGCAGTTCTTC. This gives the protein CAWRDPYIRSYNEQFF.

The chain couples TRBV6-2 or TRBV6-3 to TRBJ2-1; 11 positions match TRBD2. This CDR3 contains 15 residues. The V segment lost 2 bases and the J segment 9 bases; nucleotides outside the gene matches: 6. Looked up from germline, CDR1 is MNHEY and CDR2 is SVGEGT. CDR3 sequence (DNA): TGTGCCAGCAGTTACGAACTAGCGGGAGTTGGTGAGCAGTTCTTC. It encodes CASSYELAGVGEQFF.

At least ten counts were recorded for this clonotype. The CDR3 DNA reads as TGCGCCAGCAGCATTAGCACAGATACGCAGTATTTT. This sequence encodes CASSISTDTQYF. V usage is TRBV5-1 and J usage is TRBJ2-3; no definite D call. This CDR3 contains 12 residues. V dropped 4 bases and J dropped 0 bases, with 3 bases sitting between them. The germline V gene encodes CDR1 SGHRS and CDR2 YFSETQ.

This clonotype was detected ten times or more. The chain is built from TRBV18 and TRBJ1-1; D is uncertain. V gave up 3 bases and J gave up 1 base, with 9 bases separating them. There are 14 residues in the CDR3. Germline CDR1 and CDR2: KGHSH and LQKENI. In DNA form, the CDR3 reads TGTGCCAGCTCACCCGCGAGGACGAACACTGAAGCTTTCTTT. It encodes CASSPARTNTEAFF.

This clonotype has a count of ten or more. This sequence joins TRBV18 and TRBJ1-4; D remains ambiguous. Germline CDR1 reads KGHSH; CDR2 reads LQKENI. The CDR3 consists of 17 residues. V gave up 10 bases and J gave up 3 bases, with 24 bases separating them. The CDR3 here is CATKSGLKGAANEKLFF. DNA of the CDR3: TGTGCCACTAAAAGCGGCTTAAAAGGAGCGGCTAATGAAAAACTGTTTTTT. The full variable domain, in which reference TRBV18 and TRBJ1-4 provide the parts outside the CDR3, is NAGVMQNPRHLVRRRGQEARLRCSPMKGHSHVYWYRQLPEEGLKFMVYLQKENIIDESGMPKERFSAEFPKEGPSILRIQQVVRGDSAAYFCATKSGLKGAANEKLFFGSGTQLSVL.

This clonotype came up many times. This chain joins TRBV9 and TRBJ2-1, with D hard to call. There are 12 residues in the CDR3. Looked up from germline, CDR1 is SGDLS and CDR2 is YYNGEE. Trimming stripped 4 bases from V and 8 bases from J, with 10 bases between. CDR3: CASSLRLHEQFF. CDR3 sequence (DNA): TGTGCCAGCAGCCTACGCCTCCATGAGCAGTTCTTC. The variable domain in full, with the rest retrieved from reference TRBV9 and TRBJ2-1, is DSGVTQTPKHLITATGQRVTLRCSPRSGDLSVYWYQQSLDQGLQFLIQYYNGEERAKGNILERFSAQQFPDLHSELNLSSLELGDSALYFCASSLRLHEQFFGPGTRLTVL.